These 26 T cell receptor beta chains originate from one sample sequenced in a study of beta chain features in type 1 diabetes. The whole isolated RNA underwent reverse transcription, so sequencing captured expressed TCRB transcripts. Generated by immunoSEQ multiplex PCR, the TCRdb table keeps only in-frame clones and is missing some. Here the sample spans under 250,000 clones, roughly 13% being singletons. Sequences were obtained from naive CD4+ T cells from blood. These receptors came from a woman aged 40 to 55 in good health.

There are a few counts of this clone. V usage is TRBV18 and J usage is TRBJ2-5; weak D call: TRBD1 (8 bases). Trimming shortened V by 4 bases and J by 2 bases, and 20 bases separated the two germline ends. The CDR3 length is 17 residues. Per the germline V gene, CDR1 is KGHSH and CDR2 is LQKENI. Here the CDR3 DNA reads TGTGCCAGCTCACGAAACGAAGCGGGACAGGAACAAGAGACCCAGTACTTC. It codes for CASSRNEAGQEQETQYF.

CDR3 amino acids: CASSLGFPGQGAADTQYF. Here the CDR3 DNA reads TGTGCCAGCAGCTTAGGGTTCCCCGGACAGGGGGCCGCAGATACGCAGTATTTT. The genes are TRBV7-6 and TRBJ2-3, with 11 bases identical to TRBD1. Germline V gene sequence: CDR1 SGHVS, CDR2 FNYEAQ. With V trimmed by 1 base and J by 4 bases, 10 bases remained unmatched. The CDR3 consists of 18 residues.

The J gene is TRBJ1-1, the V gene TRBV2; possibly TRBD1 for D (6 bases). The CDR3 loop spans 15 amino acids. Trimming removed 3 bases from V and 2 bases from J, with 13 bases in between. Germline V lookup: CDR1 SNHLY, CDR2 FYNNEI. DNA of the CDR3: TGTGCCAGCAGTGATCAGGGGACGAGAAACACTGAAGCTTTCTTT. Its protein is CASSDQGTRNTEAFF.

The genes are TRBV19 and TRBJ2-1; the match to TRBD1 covers 11 bases. Germline V gene data show CDR1 as LNHDA and CDR2 as SQIVND (reference sequence). The ends lost 4 bases at V and 4 bases at J; junction bases unmatched: 6. The CDR3 is 16 amino acids. The CDR3 sequence is CASSNSDRGPYNEQFF. The CDR3 coding sequence is TGTGCCAGTAGTAACTCGGACAGGGGGCCTTACAATGAGCAGTTCTTC. The whole variable domain, filled in from reference TRBV19 and TRBJ2-1, reads DGGITQSPKYLFRKEGQNVTLSCEQNLNHDAMYWYRQDPGQGLRLIYYSQIVNDFQKGDIAEGYSVSREKKESFPLTVTSAQKNPTAFYLCASSNSDRGPYNEQFFGPGTRLTVL.

This clone has just a few counts. V is TRBV7-2 and J is TRBJ1-1, with a tentative D call TRBD1 (5 bases). The CDR3 covers 15 residues. CDR1 and CDR2 (germline): SGHTA, FQGNSA. The V gene lost 1 base and the J gene lost 4 bases, with 13 bases spanning the gap. CDR3 coding DNA: TGTGCCAGCAGCTTAGTCCCCCTCGGGGGCACTGAAGCTTTCTTT. As protein: CASSLVPLGGTEAFF.

This clone was seen a handful of times. The chain couples TRBV4-1 to TRBJ1-2; D call uncertain. The CDR3 length is 14 residues. V was clipped by 0 bases and J by 2 bases, with 7 bases between them. Germline V gene data show CDR1 as MGHRA and CDR2 as YSYEKL. CDR3 DNA: TGCGCCAGCAGCCAAGAGAACGGGAACTATGGCTACACCTTC. This translates into CASSQENGNYGYTF.

The chain carries TRBV5-1 and TRBJ2-5; 8 bases are shared with TRBD1. This CDR3 region has 16 residues. Germline V gene sequence: CDR1 SGHRS, CDR2 YFSETQ. V shed 3 bases, J shed 3 bases, and the junction held 10 bases outside the gene matches. In DNA, the CDR3 is TGCGCCAGCAGCTCCGGACAGGGAAGACCCAAAGAGACCCAGTACTTC. Amino acid sequence: CASSSGQGRPKETQYF.

This rearrangement joins TRBV7-2 to TRBJ2-1, with a tentative D call TRBD2 (6 bases). Trimming shortened V by 4 bases and J by 6 bases, and 13 bases separated the two germline ends. Germline V gene lookup returns CDR1 SGHTA and CDR2 FQGNSA. The CDR3 extends over 14 amino acids. CDR3 loop: CASSWTEGLNEQFF. The CDR3, as DNA: TGTGCCAGCAGCTGGACGGAGGGTCTCAATGAGCAGTTCTTC.

The CDR3 DNA follows: TGTGCCAGCAGCTTAGCGACGGGAGTGGACTACAATCAGCCCCAGCATTTT. Protein: CASSLATGVDYNQPQHF. The chain is built from TRBV7-9 and TRBJ1-5; D unclear. Germline V lookup: CDR1 SEHNR, CDR2 FQNEAQ (reference sequence). The V and J ends lost 0 bases and 3 bases respectively, with 15 bases between them. The CDR3 is made up of 17 amino acids. Using reference TRBV7-9 and TRBJ1-5 for the parts outside the CDR3, the full variable domain is DTGVSQNPRHKITKRGQNVTFRCDPISEHNRLYWYRQTLGQGPEFLTYFQNEAQLEKSRLLSDRFSAERPKGSFSTLEIQRTEQGDSAMYLCASSLATGVDYNQPQHFGDGTRLSIL.

This rearrangement joins TRBV11-1 to TRBJ2-7, with TRBD1 as a possible D gene (6 bases). Germline assignment: CDR1 SGHAT and CDR2 FQDESV (reference sequence). Trimming took off 5 bases at V and 0 bases at J, with 11 bases between the two ends. The CDR3 runs to 14 residues. CDR3 region: CASSLDSPSYEQYF. In DNA, the CDR3 is TGTGCCAGCAGCCTGGACAGTCCCTCCTACGAGCAGTACTTC.

This clone was counted only a few times. The rearrangement uses TRBV6-1 and TRBJ2-5; perhaps TRBD2 as D (5 bases). Looked up from germline, CDR1 is MNHNS and CDR2 is SASEGT. The CDR3 runs to 13 residues. Trimming cost V 10 bases and J 1 base, with 13 bases left between them. CDR3 nucleotides: TGTGCCACCACCCGAGGGCCCCAAGAGACCCAGTACTTC. Residues: CATTRGPQETQYF.

This clone was recorded at least ten times. V and J are TRBV10-3 and TRBJ2-5, with TRBD1 matching 9 bases. The V gene end was trimmed by 10 bases and the J gene end by 5 bases; junction bases not matched to a gene: 17. CDR3 length equals 16 residues. The germline V gene has CDR1 ENHRY and CDR2 SYGVKD. The CDR3 DNA reads as TGTGCCACTCGCCCGGGACAGGGTTGGGAGTGGGAGACCCAGTACTTC. Protein product: CATRPGQGWEWETQYF.

This clone was seen only a few times. The rearrangement joins TRBV12-5 to TRBJ2-5, with D unclear. V was shortened by 0 bases and J by 5 bases, with 4 bases between the two germline ends. Germline CDR1 reads LGHNT; CDR2 reads FRNRAP. This CDR3 is built from 12 residues. The CDR3 protein is CASGLVVETQYF. The CDR3 DNA reads TGTGCTAGTGGTTTGGTCGTCGAGACCCAGTACTTC.

In its sample, this clone was seen a few times. This rearrangement joins TRBV29-1 to TRBJ2-7; D ambiguous. Trimming took 4 bases from V and 3 from J, leaving 10 bases between them. The V gene's germline CDR1 is SQVTM and CDR2 ANQGSEA. This CDR3 spans 12 amino acids. CDR3 sequence (DNA): TGCAGCGTTGGAGACACCTACTACGAGCAGTACTTC. Its protein is CSVGDTYYEQYF.

This clone was observed a few times. The chain combines TRBV5-6 with TRBJ2-5; a possible D gene is TRBD2 (7 bases). The CDR3 length is 15 residues. The V end lost 4 bases, the J end lost 2 bases, and 15 bases lay between the germline ends. Germline V gives CDR1 SGHDT, CDR2 YYEEEE. CDR3 region: CASSRRGGGQETQYF. The DNA for the CDR3 is TGTGCCAGCAGCCGCAGGGGCGGGGGACAAGAGACCCAGTACTTC. The full variable domain, rest sourced from reference TRBV5-6 and TRBJ2-5, is DAGVTQSPTHLIKTRGQQVTLRCSPKSGHDTVSWYQQALGQGPQFIFQYYEEEERQRGNFPDRFSGHQFPNYSSELNVNALLLGDSALYLCASSRRGGGQETQYFGPGTRLLVL.

The chain recombines TRBV7-9 with TRBJ2-5, with TRBD1 as a possible D gene (5 bases). The DNA end favors TRBJ2-7, so the J call may be wrong. Germline V CDR1 and CDR2: SEHNR, FQNEAQ (reference sequence). The CDR3 covers 14 residues. DNA of the CDR3: TGTGCCAGCAGCTTAGTCCAGGGCTCCTACGAGCAGTACTTC. Encoded protein: CASSLVQGSYEQYF.

This clone was seen a few times. The rearrangement joins TRBV5-4 to TRBJ2-7, with D possibly TRBD2 on 6 matching bases. Germline loops: CDR1 SGHNT, CDR2 YYREEE (reference sequence). Between the trimmed V and J ends, which lost 0 bases and 1 base, there was a span of 11 bases. There are 15 residues in the CDR3. CDR3 DNA: TGTGCCAGCAGCTTGGTTGGCGGGGCGTCCTACGAGCAGTACTTC. This gives the protein CASSLVGGASYEQYF.

This chain links TRBV5-4 with TRBJ2-1; TRBD1 agrees at 11 bases. The CDR3 loop spans 16 amino acids. J gave up 3 bases and V 1 base, and 3 bases lay outside the gene matches. From germline, CDR1 is SGHNT and CDR2 YYREEE (reference sequence). CDR3 sequence (DNA): TGTGCCAGCAGCTTGCCCGGGACAGGGGGCTACAATGAGCAGTTCTTC. It encodes CASSLPGTGGYNEQFF.

This clone was recorded a few times. The chain has TRBV9 and TRBJ1-3; D is perhaps TRBD1 (6 bases). Germline V CDR1 and CDR2: SGDLS, YYNGEE. V was clipped by 4 bases and J by 4 bases, with 12 bases between them. The CDR3 totals 14 residues. CDR3 residues: CASSQGIPGNTIYF. The CDR3 DNA reads as TGTGCCAGCAGCCAGGGGATTCCCGGAAACACCATATATTTT.

This CDR3 is CATRTGGQPQHF. In DNA, the CDR3 is TGTGCCACCCGAACAGGGGGGCAGCCCCAGCATTTT. The V call is TRBV2, the J call TRBJ1-5, with 8 bases fitting TRBD1. The V gene's germline CDR1 is SNHLY and CDR2 FYNNEI. J lost 7 bases, V lost 10 bases, and 6 bases had no gene match. The CDR3 length is 12 residues.

The chain uses TRBV25-1 and TRBJ1-6, with D possibly TRBD1 on 5 matching bases. Trimming left V 2 bases short and J 6 bases short, with 11 bases between. This CDR3 spans 15 amino acids. Germline V gene sequence: CDR1 MGHDK, CDR2 SYGVNS. The CDR3 is CASSEDNRFNSPLHF. CDR3 nucleotide sequence: TGTGCCAGCAGTGAAGACAACAGGTTTAATTCACCCCTCCACTTT.

This clone appeared once. The chain carries TRBV4-1 and TRBJ2-5, with TRBD2 matching over 9 bases. V was clipped by 4 bases and J by 1 base; unmatched bases: 7. This CDR3 spans 16 amino acids. Per germline, CDR1 MGHRA and CDR2 YSYEKL. CDR3 nucleotides: TGCGCCAGCAGCCTGGGTAGCGGGGGCCTCCAAGAGACCCAGTACTTC. Protein product: CASSLGSGGLQETQYF.

The table lists this clone with a few counts. The V and J genes are TRBV5-4 and TRBJ1-3; D is perhaps TRBD1 (5 bases). The length of the CDR3 is 17 residues. Germline values: CDR1 SGHNT, CDR2 YYREEE (reference sequence). The V and J ends lost 5 bases and 2 bases respectively, with 20 bases between them. CDR3 in DNA: TGTGCCAGCAGATTTACCTCGCGCGGGGGTGCTGGAAACACCATATATTTT. Its translation is CASRFTSRGGAGNTIYF.

The chain employs TRBV5-4 and TRBJ2-7, with 10 bases matching TRBD1. The CDR3 length is 16 residues. Germline V gene sequence: CDR1 SGHNT, CDR2 YYREEE (reference sequence). V shed 0 bases and J 2 bases; nucleotides not matched to a gene: 5. The CDR3 nucleotides read TGTGCCAGCAGCTTGGAAGGGACAGGGGTAGCCTACGAGCAGTACTTC. Protein: CASSLEGTGVAYEQYF. Complete variable domain (other parts from reference TRBV5-4 and TRBJ2-7): ETGVTQSPTHLIKTRGQQVTLRCSSQSGHNTVSWYQQALGQGPQFIFQYYREEENGRGNFPPRFSGLQFPNYSSELNVNALELDDSALYLCASSLEGTGVAYEQYFGPGTRLTVT.

This clone was counted only a few times. The V and J genes are TRBV4-3 and TRBJ1-3; D is undetermined. The CDR3 length is 17 residues. V shed 0 bases and J shed 1 base, with 13 bases lying between them. Looked up from germline, CDR1 is LGHNA and CDR2 is YSLEER. The chain's CDR3 is CASSQDRLAESGNTIYF. The DNA of the CDR3 is TGCGCCAGCAGCCAAGACCGACTAGCCGAGTCTGGAAACACCATATATTTT.

This chain joins TRBV9 and TRBJ2-3; 10 nucleotides line up with TRBD2. V was pared by 0 bases and J by 5 bases, with 6 bases of the junction left unmatched. There are 16 residues in the CDR3. In germline, CDR1 is SGDLS, CDR2 YYNGEE. The CDR3 DNA sequence: TGTGCCAGCAGCGTAGGAGGAGCGGGGGGGCGAGATACGCAGTATTTT. Protein: CASSVGGAGGRDTQYF.